This entry features one TCR beta chain sequence. Assay used: immunoSEQ multiplex PCR; TCRdb lists only in-frame clones, some missing. Of 20,000 to 25,000 clones in the sample, over 80% were seen once. The data stem from a study of blood T cell repertoires in COVID-19. Looking at the study overall: PBMCs, B-cell-depleted T cells, or T cells were the source of the cDNA or gDNA that made up the material.

Trimming cost V 2 bases and J 2 bases; bases outside gene matches: 2. Looked up from germline, CDR1 is MGHRA and CDR2 is YSYEKL. This CDR3 contains 15 residues. The source is a woman aged 80 or over with acute or convalescent COVID-19. The sample was peripheral blood. The rearrangement uses TRBV4-1 and TRBJ1-3; TRBD1 matches 8 bases. Here the CDR3 reads CASSQLTGAGNTIYF. The CDR3 bases are TGCGCCAGCAGCCAACTGACAGGGGCTGGAAACACCATATATTTT.